The 15 T cell receptor beta chains below were found in one sample sequenced in a study of T cell repertoires in cytomegalovirus infection. These TCRs' antigens remain unknown. MiXCR, run by TCRdb on the reads, gives a single entry per CDR3 protein. The data show roughly 700,000 distinct CDR3 sequences, around a third seen once. Sequencing used cultured PBMCs, obtained from culture after CMV antigen stimulation. Receptors originate from a human donor in good health (CMV status not recorded). Some clones in this sample may be carry-over from other donors' samples.

This chain connects TRBV5-6 to TRBJ1-4; D is ambiguous. The germline CDR1 and CDR2 sequences are SGHDT and YYEEEE. Trimming left V 4 bases short and J 5 bases short, with 9 bases between. The CDR3 extends over 13 amino acids. The CDR3 coding sequence is TGTGCCAGCAGCCACCAAAACAATGAAAAACTGTTTTTT. Protein: CASSHQNNEKLFF.

This clonotype was detected only a few times. The rearrangement uses TRBV7-9 and TRBJ2-1, with D maybe TRBD2 (5 bases). Looked up from germline, CDR1 is SEHNR and CDR2 is FQNEAQ (reference sequence). Trimming took off 0 bases at V and 14 bases at J, with 14 bases between the two ends. CDR3 length: 13 residues. The chain's CDR3 is CASSLASRGPKFF. In DNA form, the CDR3 reads TGTGCCAGCAGCTTAGCGAGTAGAGGGCCAAAGTTCTTC.

V usage is TRBV6-2 or TRBV6-3 and J usage is TRBJ1-2; D not certain. CDR1 is MNHEY and CDR2 is SVGEGT in the germline V gene. Trimming removed 10 bases from V and 5 bases from J, with 17 bases in between. The CDR3 contains 13 residues. The DNA of the CDR3 is TGTGCCACGCGAGAGGCGGGCGAATATGGCTACACCTTC. Protein product: CATREAGEYGYTF.

The chain couples TRBV5-4 to TRBJ2-2; the D is unclear. V was pared by 4 bases and J by 4 bases, with 8 bases between. Per germline, CDR1 SGHNT and CDR2 YYREEE (reference sequence). CDR3 length: 13 amino acids. The CDR3 nucleotides read TGTGCCAGCAGCCTCTACAGCACCGGGGAGCTGTTTTTT. Protein: CASSLYSTGELFF.

This chain's CDR3 is CASSQMMNTEAFF. DNA for the CDR3: TGCGCCAGCAGCCAAATGATGAACACTGAAGCTTTCTTT. The gene calls are TRBV4-1 and TRBJ1-1; D gene uncertain. The CDR3 length is 13 residues. V shed 2 bases and J shed 0 bases, with 4 bases lying between them. Per germline, CDR1 MGHRA and CDR2 YSYEKL.

This clonotype was counted between two and nine times. The chain recombines TRBV28 with TRBJ2-1, with 9 bases identical to TRBD1. J lost 4 bases, V lost 7 bases, and 8 bases had no gene match. Looked up from germline, CDR1 is MDHEN and CDR2 is SYDVKM. The CDR3 covers 15 residues. CDR3 residues: CASTILGTGYNEQFF. CDR3 bases: TGTGCCAGCACCATCCTCGGGACAGGGTACAATGAGCAGTTCTTC.

This clonotype was observed a handful of times. The CDR3 loop reads CASRWEGRFNYGYTF. CDR3 nucleotides: TGTGCCAGCAGATGGGAAGGGAGATTCAACTATGGCTACACCTTC. The chain carries TRBV6-2 or TRBV6-3 and TRBJ1-2; no firm D call. The CDR3 contains 15 residues. The germline V gene has CDR1 MNHEY and CDR2 SVGEGT. Trimming removed 6 bases at V and 2 bases at J, with 16 bases between.

At least ten counts were recorded for this clonotype. V gene TRBV7-2 combines with J gene TRBJ2-3; the D is unclear. CDR3 length: 15 amino acids. Germline V gene lookup returns CDR1 SGHTA and CDR2 FQGNSA. Trimming removed 1 base from V and 5 bases from J, with 13 bases in between. As DNA, the CDR3 is TGTGCCAGCAGCTTAGGGGGTGGGGTTGTAGATACGCAGTATTTT. Encoded protein: CASSLGGGVVDTQYF.

This clonotype was observed a handful of times. This chain uses TRBV10-3 with TRBJ2-2, with TRBD2 as a possible D gene (5 bases). This CDR3 is built from 16 residues. CDR1 ENHRY and CDR2 SYGVKD come from the germline V gene. The V gene lost 7 bases and the J gene lost 6 bases, with 21 bases spanning the gap. The CDR3 DNA follows: TGTGCCATCACCCCTCATAGAGAGGGTTCATCCGGGGAGCTGTTTTTT. Protein: CAITPHREGSSGELFF.

This clonotype was observed a handful of times. V gene TRBV12-3 or TRBV12-4 combines with J gene TRBJ2-7; D call uncertain. CDR3 length equals 11 residues. With 5 bases removed from V and 5 bases from J, the gap between germline ends came to 7 bases. CDR3 sequence (DNA): TGTGCCAGCAGTAACCGGGACGAGCAGTACTTC. It yields the protein CASSNRDEQYF.

The V and J genes are TRBV18 and TRBJ1-1; 8 bases line up with TRBD1. Germline V CDR1 and CDR2: KGHSH, LQKENI. J gave up 2 bases and V 2 bases, and 7 bases lay outside the gene matches. The CDR3 consists of 16 residues. The CDR3, as DNA: TGTGCCAGCTCACCAGGACAGGGCCAACGAAACACTGAAGCTTTCTTT. It specifies CASSPGQGQRNTEAFF.

The CDR3 bases are TGTGCCAGCAGTATTACCAAGGACTTCTACGAGCAGTACTTC. It translates to CASSITKDFYEQYF. The J gene is TRBJ2-7, the V gene TRBV27; TRBD2 might be the D (5 bases). The V and J ends lost 5 bases and 3 bases respectively, with 14 bases between them. The CDR3 totals 14 residues. The V gene's germline CDR1 is MNHEY and CDR2 SMNVEV (reference sequence).

V and J are TRBV6-2 or TRBV6-3 and TRBJ2-7; tentatively, D is TRBD1 (5 bases). The V end was cut by 7 bases, the J end by 6 bases, with 19 bases between. Germline CDR1 reads MNHEY; CDR2 reads SVGEGT. The CDR3 consists of 14 residues. CDR3 protein: CASTSADTWGEQYF. CDR3 bases: TGTGCCAGCACTTCCGCGGACACTTGGGGCGAGCAGTACTTC.

The chain carries TRBV7-2 and TRBJ1-2; D is unclear. Germline CDR1 SGHTA, CDR2 FQGNSA. Trimming left V 4 bases short and J 9 bases short, with 12 bases between. This CDR3 is 12 amino acids long. CDR3 nucleotide sequence: TGTGCCAGCAGCTCGGCGCCTTTTAGCTACACCTTC. It yields the protein CASSSAPFSYTF. Full variable domain (outside the CDR3, taken from reference TRBV7-2 and TRBJ1-2): GAGVSQSPSNKVTEKGKDVELRCDPISGHTALYWYRQSLGQGLEFLIYFQGNSAPDKSGLPSDRFSAERTGGSVSTLTIQRTQQEDSAVYLCASSSAPFSYTFGSGTRLTVV.

This clonotype was seen only a few times. V is TRBV7-6 and J is TRBJ2-5; possible D gene TRBD2, 7 bases. This CDR3 has 15 residues. Germline lookup yields CDR1 SGHVS and CDR2 FNYEAQ. The germline V and J ends were trimmed by 6 bases and 4 bases, with 18 bases remaining between them. CDR3 coding DNA: TGTGCCAGCAGTGCAGCCGGGGGGCGGCCAGAGACCCAGTACTTC. It is translated as CASSAAGGRPETQYF.